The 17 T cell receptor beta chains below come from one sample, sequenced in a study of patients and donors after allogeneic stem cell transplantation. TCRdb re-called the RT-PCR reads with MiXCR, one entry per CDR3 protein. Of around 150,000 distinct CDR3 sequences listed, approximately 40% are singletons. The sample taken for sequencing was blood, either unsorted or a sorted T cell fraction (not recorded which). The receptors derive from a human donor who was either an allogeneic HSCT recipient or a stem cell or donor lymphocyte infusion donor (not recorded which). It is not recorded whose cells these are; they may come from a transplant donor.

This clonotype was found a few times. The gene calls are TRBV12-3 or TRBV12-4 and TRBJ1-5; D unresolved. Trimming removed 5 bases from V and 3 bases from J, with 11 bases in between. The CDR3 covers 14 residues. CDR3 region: CASSRGGLNQPQHF. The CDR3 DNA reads TGTGCCAGCAGTCGGGGAGGCCTCAATCAGCCCCAGCATTTT.

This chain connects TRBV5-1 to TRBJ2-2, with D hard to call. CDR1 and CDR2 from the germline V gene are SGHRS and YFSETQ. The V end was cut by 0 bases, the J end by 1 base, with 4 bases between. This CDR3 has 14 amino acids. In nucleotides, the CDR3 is TGCGCCAGCAGCTTGGGTCAGAACACCGGGGAGCTGTTTTTT. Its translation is CASSLGQNTGELFF.

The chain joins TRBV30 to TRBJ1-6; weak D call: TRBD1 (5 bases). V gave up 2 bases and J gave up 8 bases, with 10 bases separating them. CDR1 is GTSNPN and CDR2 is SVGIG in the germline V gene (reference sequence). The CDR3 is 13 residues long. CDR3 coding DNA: TGTGCCTGGAGTTTTCAAGGGGATTCACCCCTCCACTTT. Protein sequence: CAWSFQGDSPLHF.

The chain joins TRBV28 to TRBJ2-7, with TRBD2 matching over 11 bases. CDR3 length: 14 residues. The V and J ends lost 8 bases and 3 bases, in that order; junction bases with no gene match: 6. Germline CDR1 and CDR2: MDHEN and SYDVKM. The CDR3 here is CASELAGVGYEQYF. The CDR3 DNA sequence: TGTGCCAGCGAACTAGCGGGGGTAGGCTACGAGCAGTACTTC.

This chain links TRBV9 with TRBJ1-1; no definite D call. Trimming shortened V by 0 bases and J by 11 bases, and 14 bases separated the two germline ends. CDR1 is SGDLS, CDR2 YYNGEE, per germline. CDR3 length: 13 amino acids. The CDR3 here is CASSVETDGGAFF. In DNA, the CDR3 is TGTGCCAGCAGCGTAGAAACGGACGGCGGGGCTTTCTTT. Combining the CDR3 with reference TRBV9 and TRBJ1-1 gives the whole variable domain DSGVTQTPKHLITATGQRVTLRCSPRSGDLSVYWYQQSLDQGLQFLIQYYNGEERAKGNILERFSAQQFPDLHSELNLSSLELGDSALYFCASSVETDGGAFFGQGTRLTVV.

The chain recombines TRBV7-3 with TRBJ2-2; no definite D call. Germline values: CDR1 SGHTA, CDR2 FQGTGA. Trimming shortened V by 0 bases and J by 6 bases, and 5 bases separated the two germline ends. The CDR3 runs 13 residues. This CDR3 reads CASSLTSPGELFF. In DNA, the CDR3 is TGTGCCAGCAGCTTAACCAGCCCCGGGGAGCTGTTTTTT. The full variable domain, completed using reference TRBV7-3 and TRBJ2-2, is GAGVSQTPSNKVTEKGKYVELRCDPISGHTALYWYRQSLGQGPEFLIYFQGTGAADDSGLPNDRFFAVRPEGSVSTLKIQRTERGDSAVYLCASSLTSPGELFFGEGSRLTVL.

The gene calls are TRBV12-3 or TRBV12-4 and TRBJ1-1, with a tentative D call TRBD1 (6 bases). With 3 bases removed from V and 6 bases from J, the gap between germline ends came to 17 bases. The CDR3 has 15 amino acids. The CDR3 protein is CASSFLGRGNAEAFF. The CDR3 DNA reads TGTGCCAGCAGTTTTCTCGGCAGGGGCAACGCTGAAGCTTTCTTT.

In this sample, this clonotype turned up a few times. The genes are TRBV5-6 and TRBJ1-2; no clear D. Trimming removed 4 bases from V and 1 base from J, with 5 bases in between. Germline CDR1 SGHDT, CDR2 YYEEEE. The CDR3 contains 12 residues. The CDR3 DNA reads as TGTGCCAGCAGCGGGATTAACTATGGCTACACCTTC. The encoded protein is CASSGINYGYTF.

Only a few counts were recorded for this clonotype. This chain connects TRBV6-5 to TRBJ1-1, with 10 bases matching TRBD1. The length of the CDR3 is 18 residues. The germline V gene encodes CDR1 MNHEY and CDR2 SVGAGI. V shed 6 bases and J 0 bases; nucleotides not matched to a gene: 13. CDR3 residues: CASRVDQGTGAMNTEAFF. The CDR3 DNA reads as TGTGCCAGCAGGGTCGACCAAGGGACAGGGGCTATGAACACTGAAGCTTTCTTT.

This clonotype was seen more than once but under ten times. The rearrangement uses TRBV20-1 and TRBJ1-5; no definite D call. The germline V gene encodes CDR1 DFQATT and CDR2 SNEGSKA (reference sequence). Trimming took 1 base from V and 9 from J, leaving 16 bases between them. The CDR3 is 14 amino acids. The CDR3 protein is CSARGVDGSMPQHF. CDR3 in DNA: TGCAGTGCTAGAGGCGTGGACGGCTCGATGCCCCAGCATTTT.

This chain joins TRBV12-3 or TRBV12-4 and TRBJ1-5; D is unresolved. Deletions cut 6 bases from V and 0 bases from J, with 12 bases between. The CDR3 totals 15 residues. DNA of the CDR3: TGTGCCAGCAGCTACTCACCCAATAGCAATCAGCCCCAGCATTTT. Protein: CASSYSPNSNQPQHF.

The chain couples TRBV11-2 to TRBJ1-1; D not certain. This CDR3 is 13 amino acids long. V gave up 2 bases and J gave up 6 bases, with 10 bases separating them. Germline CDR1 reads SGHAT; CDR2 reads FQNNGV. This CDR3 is CASSLSLEAEAFF. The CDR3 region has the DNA TGTGCCAGCAGCTTATCGCTAGAGGCTGAAGCTTTCTTT. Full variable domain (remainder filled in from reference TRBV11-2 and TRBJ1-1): EAGVAQSPRYKIIEKRQSVAFWCNPISGHATLYWYQQILGQGPKLLIQFQNNGVVDDSQLPKDRFSAERLKGVDSTLKIQPAKLEDSAVYLCASSLSLEAEAFFGQGTRLTVV.

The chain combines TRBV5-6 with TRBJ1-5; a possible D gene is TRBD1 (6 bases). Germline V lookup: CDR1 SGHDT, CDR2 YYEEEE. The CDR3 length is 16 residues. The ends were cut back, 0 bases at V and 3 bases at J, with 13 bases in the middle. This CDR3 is CASSLGAGVNNQPQHF. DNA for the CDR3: TGTGCCAGCAGCTTGGGCGCAGGGGTTAACAATCAGCCCCAGCATTTT.

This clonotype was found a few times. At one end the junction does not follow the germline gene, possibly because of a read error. The CDR3: CASSLDYFLAKNIQYF. CDR3 DNA sequence: TGTGCCAGCAGTTTAGACTATTTTCTAGCCAAAAACATTCAGTACTTC. This chain uses TRBV11-2 with TRBJ2-4, with TRBD2 as a possible D gene (5 bases). Germline CDR1 reads SGHAT; CDR2 reads FQNNGV. This CDR3 is 16 amino acids long.

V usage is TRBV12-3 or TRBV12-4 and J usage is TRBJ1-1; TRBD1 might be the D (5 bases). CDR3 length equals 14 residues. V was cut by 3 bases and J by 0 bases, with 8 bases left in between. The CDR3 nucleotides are TGTGCCAGCAGTTTTGAGGGGATGAACACTGAAGCTTTCTTT. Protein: CASSFEGMNTEAFF.

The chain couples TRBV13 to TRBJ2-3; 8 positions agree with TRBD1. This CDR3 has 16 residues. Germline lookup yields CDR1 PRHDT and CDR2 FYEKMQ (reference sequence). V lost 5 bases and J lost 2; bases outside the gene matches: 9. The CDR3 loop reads CASSTRTGWDTDTQYF. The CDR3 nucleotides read TGTGCCAGCAGCACCAGGACAGGGTGGGACACAGATACGCAGTATTTT. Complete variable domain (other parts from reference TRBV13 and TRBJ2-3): AAGVIQSPRHLIKEKRETATLKCYPIPRHDTVYWYQQGPGQDPQFLISFYEKMQSDKGSIPDRFSAQQFSDYHSELNMSSLELGDSALYFCASSTRTGWDTDTQYFGPGTRLTVL.

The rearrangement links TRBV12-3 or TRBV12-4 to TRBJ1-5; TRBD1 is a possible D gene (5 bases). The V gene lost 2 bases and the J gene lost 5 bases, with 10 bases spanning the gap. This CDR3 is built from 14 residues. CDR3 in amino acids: CASSLWGRDQPQHF. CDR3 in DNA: TGTGCCAGCAGTTTATGGGGCAGGGATCAGCCCCAGCATTTT.